This TCR beta chain was sequenced during a study of cytomegalovirus exposure and HLA in healthy donors. The PCR used 60 Vbeta and 13 Jbeta primers. Only in-frame clones appear in the TCRdb table, and some are missing; sequencing was by immunoSEQ multiplex PCR. The sample includes some 130,000 clones, approximately 70% seen only once; the top ten take approximately 1.6%. Germline V gene data show CDR1 as KGHSH and CDR2 as LQKENI. Trimming cost V 3 bases and J 7 bases, with 19 bases left between them. This CDR3 has 15 amino acids. Sequenced material: PBMCs. The chain couples TRBV18 to TRBJ2-7, with a possible D match to TRBD2 (5 bases). The sequence was obtained from a human donor in good health. DNA of the CDR3: TGTGCCAGCTCACCGGGCGGGTGGTATGCGTCTGAGCAGTACTTC. It yields the protein CASSPGGWYASEQYF.